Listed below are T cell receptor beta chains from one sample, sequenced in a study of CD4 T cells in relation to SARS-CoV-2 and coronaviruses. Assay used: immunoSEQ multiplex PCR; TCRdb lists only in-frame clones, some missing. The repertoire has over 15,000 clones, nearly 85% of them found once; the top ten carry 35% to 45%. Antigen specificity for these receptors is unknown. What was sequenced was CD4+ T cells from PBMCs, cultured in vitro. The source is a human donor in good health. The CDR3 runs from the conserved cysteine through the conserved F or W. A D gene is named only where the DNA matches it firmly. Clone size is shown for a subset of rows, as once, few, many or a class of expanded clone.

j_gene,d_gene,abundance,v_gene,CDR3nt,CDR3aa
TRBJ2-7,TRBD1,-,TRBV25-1,TGTGCCAGCAGTGGATTTTCCGGGACAGGGGAGAGAAACGAGCAGTACTTC,CASSGFSGTGERNEQYF
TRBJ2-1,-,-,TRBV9,TGTGCCAGCAGCGTAGTCCCCTCCGAGGGAAGCTCCTACAATGAGCAGTTCTTC,CASSVVPSEGSSYNEQFF
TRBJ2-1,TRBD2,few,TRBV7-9,TGTGCCAGCAGCCCAGCGGGACTTAGTTACAATGAGCAGTTCTTC,CASSPAGLSYNEQFF
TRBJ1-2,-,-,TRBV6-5,TGTGCCATCGATCCGCCAAGGGTTCTGGATGGCTACACCTTC,CAIDPPRVLDGYTF
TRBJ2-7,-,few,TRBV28,TGTGCCAGCCAGGGCCCCCTCGGCGAGCAGTACTTC,CASQGPLGEQYF
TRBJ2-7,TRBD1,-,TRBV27,TGTGCCAGCAGGGCGGACAGGGGATTCGCCGAGCAGTACTTC,CASRADRGFAEQYF
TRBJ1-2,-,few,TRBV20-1,TGCAGTGCTATACAGCCCTATGGCTACACCTTC,CSAIQPYGYTF
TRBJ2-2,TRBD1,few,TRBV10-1,TGCGCCAGCGCAAAGGGACAGGCCACCGGGGAGCTGTTTTTT,CASAKGQATGELFF
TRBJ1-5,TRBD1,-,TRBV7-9,TGTGCCAGCAGCTCGATACAGGGGAGTAATCAGCCCCAGCATTTT,CASSSIQGSNQPQHF
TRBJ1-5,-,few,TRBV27,TGTGCCAGCAGAAGCGGGATCAATCAGCCCCAGCATTTT,CASRSGINQPQHF
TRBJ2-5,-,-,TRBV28,TGTGCCAGCAACTTTGGACTGGAAGAGACCCAGTACTTC,CASNFGLEETQYF
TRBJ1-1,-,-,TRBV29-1,TGCAGCGTGAGACAGGACGCGAACACTGAAGCTTTCTTT,CSVRQDANTEAFF
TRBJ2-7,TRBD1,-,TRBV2,TGTGCCAGCACCTGGGACAGGGCAACCTACGAGCAGTACTTC,CASTWDRATYEQYF
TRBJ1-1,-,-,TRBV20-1,TGCAGTGCTAGTTCCGGGGGCGACACTGAAGCTTTCTTT,CSASSGGDTEAFF
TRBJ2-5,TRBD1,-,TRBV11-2,TGTGCCAGCAGCTTTTCCCCGCGCCGGACAGGAGTAGAGACCCAGTACTTC,CASSFSPRRTGVETQYF
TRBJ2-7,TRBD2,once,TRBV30,TGTGCCTTGAGGACTAGCGGGGTATACGAGCAGTACTTC,CALRTSGVYEQYF
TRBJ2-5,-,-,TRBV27,TGTGCCAGCGGCCCCGAGAAAGAGACCCAGTACTTC,CASGPEKETQYF
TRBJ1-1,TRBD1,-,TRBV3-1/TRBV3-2,TGTGCCAGCAGCCGACTGGGGACAGAAAATGAAGCTTTCTTT,CASSRLGTENEAFF
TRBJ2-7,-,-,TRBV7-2,TGTGCCAGCAGCCCCTCCCCGGGAAGGGAGCAGTACTTC,CASSPSPGREQYF
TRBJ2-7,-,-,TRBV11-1,TGTGCCAGCAGCTTAGGGAGGCAGGGGATCTACGAGCAGTACTTC,CASSLGRQGIYEQYF
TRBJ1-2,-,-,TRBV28,TGTGCCGGGGGGGGCAGGGCCACGGAGGGCTACACCTTC,CAGGGRATEGYTF
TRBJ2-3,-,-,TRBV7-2,TGTGCCAGCAGCTTAGCCTTAGCGGCCCCCACAGATACGCAGTATTTT,CASSLALAAPTDTQYF
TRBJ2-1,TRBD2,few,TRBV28,TGTGCCAGCACCGAGACTGGCGGGAGGGCCAATGAGCAGTTCTTC,CASTETGGRANEQFF
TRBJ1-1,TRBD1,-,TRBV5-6,TGTGCCAGCAGCTGGGGGACAGGGAACACTGAAGCTTTCTTT,CASSWGTGNTEAFF
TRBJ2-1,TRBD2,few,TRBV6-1,TGTGCCAGCAGTGGGGGACTAGCGGGAGGGCCTATCTACAATGAGCAGTTCTTC,CASSGGLAGGPIYNEQFF
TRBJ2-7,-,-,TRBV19,TGTGCCAGTAGTACCGTGGGACGGGTATCCTACGAGCAGTACTTC,CASSTVGRVSYEQYF
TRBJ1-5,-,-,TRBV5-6,TGTGCCAGCAGCTTAGGCCGAAATCAGCCCCAGCATTTT,CASSLGRNQPQHF
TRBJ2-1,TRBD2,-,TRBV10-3,TGTGCCATCAGAGACGGACTAGCGGGAGGTTGGCAGTTCTTC,CAIRDGLAGGWQFF
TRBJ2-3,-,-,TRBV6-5,TGTGCCAGCAATAGACAGGGCACAGATACGCAGTATTTT,CASNRQGTDTQYF
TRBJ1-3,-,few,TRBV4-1,TGCGCCAGCAGCCTCGTGGGAGAGGGGATCTCTGGAAACACCATATATTTT,CASSLVGEGISGNTIYF
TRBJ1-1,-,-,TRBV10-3,TGTGCCATCAGTGCGTCGGAGTGGGAGACTGAAGCTTTCTTT,CAISASEWETEAFF
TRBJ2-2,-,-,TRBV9,TGTGCCAGCAGCCCCCAGGACACGAACACCGGGGAGCTGTTTTTT,CASSPQDTNTGELFF
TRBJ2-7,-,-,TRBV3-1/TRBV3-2,TGTGCCAGCAGCCAAGCTACCGGGAGCTTTTACGAGCAGTACTTC,CASSQATGSFYEQYF
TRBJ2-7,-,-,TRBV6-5,TGTGCCAGCACTCCGGACTTAGGTCGTCGCGAGCAGTACTTC,CASTPDLGRREQYF
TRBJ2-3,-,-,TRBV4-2,TGTGCCAGCAGCCCGGGGGAGGGCACAGATACGCAGTATTTT,CASSPGEGTDTQYF
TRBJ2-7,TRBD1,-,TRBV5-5,TGTGCCAGCAGCTTGGTTCCGGACAGGTCCTACGAGCAGTACTTC,CASSLVPDRSYEQYF
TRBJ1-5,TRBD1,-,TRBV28,TGTGCCAGCAGTTTATATGGGGCAGGGGGTCAGCCCCAGCATTTT,CASSLYGAGGQPQHF
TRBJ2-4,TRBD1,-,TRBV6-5,TGTGCCAGCGGACAGGGGGTTATCGGAAACATTCAGTACTTC,CASGQGVIGNIQYF
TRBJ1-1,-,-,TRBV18,TGTGCCAGCTCACCCCGGGCGACTGAAGCTTTCTTT,CASSPRATEAFF
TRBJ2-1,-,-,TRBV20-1,TGCAGTGCCACGGACGTCAATGAGCAGTTCTTC,CSATDVNEQFF
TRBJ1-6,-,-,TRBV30,TGTGCCCTCCACGGGTTATCAGGTGCAAGGAGTCCACCCCTCCACTTT,CALHGLSGARSPPLHF
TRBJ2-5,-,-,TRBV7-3,TGTGCCAGCAGCTTAAAGTCGGGACTCCTCCAAGAGACCCAGTACTTC,CASSLKSGLLQETQYF
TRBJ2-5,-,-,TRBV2,TGTGCCAGCAGTGGGTCAGGGGTAGTAGAGACCCAGTACTTC,CASSGSGVVETQYF
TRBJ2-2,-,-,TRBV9,TGTGCCAGCAGCGTAGTATCTGGTATGGACACCGGGGAGCTGTTTTTT,CASSVVSGMDTGELFF
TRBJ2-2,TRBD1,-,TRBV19,TGTGCCAGTAGTTGGACAGGGCTAGGCACCGGGGAGCTGTTTTTT,CASSWTGLGTGELFF
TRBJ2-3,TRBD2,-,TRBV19,TGTGCCAGTAGTATAACTAGCGGCACAGATACGCAGTATTTT,CASSITSGTDTQYF
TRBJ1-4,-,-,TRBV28,TGTGCCAGCATGATCGCGGGGCAAGGGGAAAAACTGTTTTTT,CASMIAGQGEKLFF
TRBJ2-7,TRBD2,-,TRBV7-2,TGTGCCAGCAGCTTGCGCGGTCCGGGGGGCGAGCAGTACTTC,CASSLRGPGGEQYF
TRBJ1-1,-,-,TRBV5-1,TGCGCCAGCAGCCGGACCCACAGGGAGGGAGGGAACACTGAAGCTTTCTTT,CASSRTHREGGNTEAFF
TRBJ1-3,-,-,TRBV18,TGTGCCAGCTCACCACAGACGGGCTCGGGAGGTGGAAACACCATATATTTT,CASSPQTGSGGGNTIYF
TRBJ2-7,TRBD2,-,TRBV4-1,TGCGCCAGCAGCCAGGGACTAGAAACCGAGCAGTACTTC,CASSQGLETEQYF
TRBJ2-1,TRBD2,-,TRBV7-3,TGTGCCAGCAGCCCCCGGTCCCCACTAGCGGGACCCCGGGATGAGCAGTTCTTC,CASSPRSPLAGPRDEQFF